This is a list of T cell receptor beta chains from one sample in a study of blood T cells in healthy people across ages. TCRdb re-called the 5' RACE reads through MiXCR, storing one row per CDR3 protein. The sample includes 750,000 or so distinct CDR3 sequences, approximately 25% of them seen just once. Another study also made use of these data, one on T cells of mothers and their children.

Source material: blood. The receptors were sampled from a boy younger than 18 in good health. The CDR3 runs from the conserved cysteine through the conserved F or W. The order of the fields is J gene, V gene, CDR3 length, clone size, D gene, CDR3 protein, CDR3 DNA. The D gene is left open where the match is weak. Rows may omit the clone size; those that give it use once, few, many or a size class.

j_call: TRBJ2-2
v_call: TRBV11-3
cdr3_length: 14
clone_size: few
d_call: NA
cdr3_aa: CASTQGGPTGELFF
cdr3_nt: TGTGCCAGCACGCAAGGTGGGCCCACCGGGGAGCTGTTTTTT

j_call: TRBJ1-4
v_call: TRBV6-1
cdr3_length: 14
clone_size: NA
d_call: NA
cdr3_aa: CASLEGGLGEKLFF
cdr3_nt: TGTGCCAGCCTCGAAGGGGGTTTGGGTGAAAAACTGTTTTTT

j_call: TRBJ1-2
v_call: TRBV27
cdr3_length: 13
clone_size: few
d_call: NA
cdr3_aa: CASDAGLLYGYTF
cdr3_nt: TGTGCCAGCGACGCGGGGTTATTGTATGGCTACACCTTC

j_call: TRBJ2-1
v_call: TRBV4-1
cdr3_length: 18
clone_size: few
d_call: TRBD1
cdr3_aa: CASSQDPLRGPHYNEQFF
cdr3_nt: TGCGCCAGCAGCCAAGATCCCTTAAGGGGGCCCCATTACAATGAGCAGTTCTTC

j_call: TRBJ2-1
v_call: TRBV28
cdr3_length: 14
clone_size: NA
d_call: TRBD2
cdr3_aa: CASTRLAGVNEQFF
cdr3_nt: TGTGCCAGCACCAGACTAGCGGGAGTTAATGAGCAGTTCTTC

j_call: TRBJ1-3
v_call: TRBV11-2
cdr3_length: 15
clone_size: NA
d_call: NA
cdr3_aa: CASSPSFFTGNTIYF
cdr3_nt: TGTGCCAGCAGCCCTTCCTTTTTTACTGGAAACACCATATATTTT

j_call: TRBJ2-5
v_call: TRBV4-1
cdr3_length: 15
clone_size: NA
d_call: NA
cdr3_aa: CASSQSLGRQETQYF
cdr3_nt: TGCGCCAGCAGCCAATCCCTAGGCAGGCAAGAGACCCAGTACTTC

j_call: TRBJ2-4
v_call: TRBV4-1
cdr3_length: 14
clone_size: NA
d_call: TRBD1
cdr3_aa: CASSQDSGQNIQYF
cdr3_nt: TGCGCCAGCAGCCAAGATTCGGGACAGAACATTCAGTACTTC

j_call: TRBJ2-5
v_call: TRBV3-1
cdr3_length: 16
clone_size: NA
d_call: TRBD2
cdr3_aa: CASSQSDSGVAETQYF
cdr3_nt: TGTGCCAGCAGCCAAAGCGATAGCGGGGTGGCAGAGACCCAGTACTTC

j_call: TRBJ1-5
v_call: TRBV12-3/TRBV12-4
cdr3_length: 15
clone_size: few
d_call: TRBD1
cdr3_aa: CASNWDRGISQPQHF
cdr3_nt: TGTGCCAGCAATTGGGACAGGGGGATCAGTCAGCCCCAGCATTTT

j_call: TRBJ2-5
v_call: TRBV7-8
cdr3_length: 18
clone_size: NA
d_call: TRBD2
cdr3_aa: CASSLVIAGGGQIETQYF
cdr3_nt: TGTGCCAGCAGCTTAGTGATAGCGGGAGGCGGACAAATAGAGACCCAGTACTTC

j_call: TRBJ2-2
v_call: TRBV11-2
cdr3_length: 14
clone_size: few
d_call: TRBD2
cdr3_aa: CASSLRLADRELFF
cdr3_nt: TGTGCCAGCAGCTTAAGACTAGCCGACAGGGAGCTGTTTTTT

j_call: TRBJ1-5
v_call: TRBV27
cdr3_length: 13
clone_size: NA
d_call: NA
cdr3_aa: CASSFGRDQPQHF
cdr3_nt: TGTGCCAGCAGTTTTGGGAGGGACCAGCCCCAGCATTTT

j_call: TRBJ2-3
v_call: TRBV4-3
cdr3_length: 15
clone_size: few
d_call: NA
cdr3_aa: CASSPTLGLTDTQYF
cdr3_nt: TGCGCCAGCAGCCCTACTCTGGGGTTAACAGATACGCAGTATTTT

j_call: TRBJ1-1
v_call: TRBV12-3/TRBV12-4
cdr3_length: 14
clone_size: NA
d_call: TRBD1
cdr3_aa: CASSLFRGGTEAFF
cdr3_nt: TGTGCCAGCAGTTTATTCAGGGGGGGGACTGAAGCTTTCTTT

j_call: TRBJ2-5
v_call: TRBV20-1
cdr3_length: 12
clone_size: few
d_call: NA
cdr3_aa: CSASPGEETQYF
cdr3_nt: TGCAGTGCGAGTCCGGGGGAGGAGACCCAGTACTTC

j_call: TRBJ2-1
v_call: TRBV2
cdr3_length: 14
clone_size: NA
d_call: NA
cdr3_aa: CASTYNPTYNEQFF
cdr3_nt: TGTGCCAGCACTTATAACCCTACCTACAATGAGCAGTTCTTC

j_call: TRBJ2-5
v_call: TRBV20-1
cdr3_length: 14
clone_size: NA
d_call: NA
cdr3_aa: CSARVRLAWETQYF
cdr3_nt: TGCAGTGCTAGAGTACGCCTAGCGTGGGAGACCCAGTACTTC

j_call: TRBJ2-7
v_call: TRBV4-3
cdr3_length: 14
clone_size: few
d_call: NA
cdr3_aa: CASSQVPDSYEQYF
cdr3_nt: TGCGCCAGCAGCCAAGTTCCAGATAGCTACGAGCAGTACTTC

j_call: TRBJ2-4
v_call: TRBV15
cdr3_length: 17
clone_size: NA
d_call: NA
cdr3_aa: CATSRDRDSGTKNIQYF
cdr3_nt: TGTGCCACCAGCAGAGATAGGGACTCGGGAACTAAAAACATTCAGTACTTC

j_call: TRBJ2-7
v_call: TRBV6-1
cdr3_length: 18
clone_size: NA
d_call: TRBD2
cdr3_aa: CASSRGQLLSGGLYEQYF
cdr3_nt: TGTGCCAGCAGCCGGGGGCAGCTTTTGAGCGGGGGTCTCTACGAGCAGTACTTC

j_call: TRBJ2-7
v_call: TRBV5-5
cdr3_length: 14
clone_size: NA
d_call: NA
cdr3_aa: CASSLGPVSYEQYF
cdr3_nt: TGTGCCAGCAGTCTCGGGCCGGTATCCTACGAGCAGTACTTC

j_call: TRBJ2-3
v_call: TRBV24-1
cdr3_length: 15
clone_size: few
d_call: TRBD2
cdr3_aa: CTTSHPAGVGDTQYF
cdr3_nt: TGTACCACCAGTCATCCAGCGGGAGTAGGTGATACGCAGTATTTT

j_call: TRBJ1-2
v_call: TRBV28
cdr3_length: 13
clone_size: few
d_call: NA
cdr3_aa: CASSLPSGYGYTF
cdr3_nt: TGTGCCAGCAGCCTCCCCTCGGGTTATGGCTACACCTTC

j_call: TRBJ1-1
v_call: TRBV25-1
cdr3_length: 15
clone_size: few
d_call: NA
cdr3_aa: CASSEFFDRNTEAFF
cdr3_nt: TGTGCCAGCAGTGAATTCTTCGACCGGAACACTGAAGCTTTCTTT

j_call: TRBJ1-1
v_call: TRBV29-1
cdr3_length: 10
clone_size: NA
d_call: NA
cdr3_aa: CSVAGSEAFF
cdr3_nt: TGCAGCGTTGCAGGGTCCGAAGCTTTCTTT

j_call: TRBJ1-4
v_call: TRBV7-9
cdr3_length: 15
clone_size: NA
d_call: TRBD1
cdr3_aa: CASSSGTGANEKLFF
cdr3_nt: TGTGCCAGCAGCTCCGGGACAGGGGCTAATGAAAAACTGTTTTTT

j_call: TRBJ1-1
v_call: TRBV28
cdr3_length: 13
clone_size: few
d_call: NA
cdr3_aa: CAIFPGEYTEAFF
cdr3_nt: TGTGCCATCTTTCCTGGGGAGTACACTGAAGCTTTCTTT

j_call: TRBJ2-3
v_call: TRBV4-2
cdr3_length: 16
clone_size: NA
d_call: NA
cdr3_aa: CASSHSLSQVSDTQYF
cdr3_nt: TGTGCCAGCAGCCACAGCCTCAGTCAGGTTTCAGATACGCAGTATTTT

j_call: TRBJ2-7
v_call: TRBV27
cdr3_length: 13
clone_size: NA
d_call: NA
cdr3_aa: CASSNGGPYEQYF
cdr3_nt: TGTGCCAGCAGTAACGGGGGCCCCTACGAGCAGTACTTC

j_call: TRBJ1-4
v_call: TRBV7-9
cdr3_length: 14
clone_size: few
d_call: NA
cdr3_aa: CASSPLVSNEKLFF
cdr3_nt: TGTGCCAGCAGCCCCCTGGTTTCAAATGAAAAACTGTTTTTT

j_call: TRBJ2-7
v_call: TRBV6-2/TRBV6-3
cdr3_length: 13
clone_size: few
d_call: NA
cdr3_aa: CASGGTSSYEQYF
cdr3_nt: TGTGCCAGCGGGGGGACTTCCTCCTACGAGCAGTACTTC

j_call: TRBJ1-6
v_call: TRBV28
cdr3_length: 17
clone_size: many
d_call: TRBD1
cdr3_aa: CASRDPGTGGPNSPLHF
cdr3_nt: TGTGCCAGCAGGGATCCGGGGACAGGGGGCCCAAATTCACCCCTCCACTTT

j_call: TRBJ2-3
v_call: TRBV7-9
cdr3_length: 15
clone_size: NA
d_call: NA
cdr3_aa: CASSFAGLGTDTQYF
cdr3_nt: TGTGCCAGCAGCTTCGCGGGGTTAGGCACAGATACGCAGTATTTT

j_call: TRBJ1-2
v_call: TRBV10-2
cdr3_length: 16
clone_size: NA
d_call: NA
cdr3_aa: CASSSSYTLLSDGYTF
cdr3_nt: TGCGCCAGCAGTTCATCCTATACCCTGCTCTCAGATGGCTACACCTTC

j_call: TRBJ2-7
v_call: TRBV7-8
cdr3_length: 16
clone_size: few
d_call: TRBD2
cdr3_aa: CASSLSPGLAAYEQYF
cdr3_nt: TGTGCCAGCAGCTTAAGCCCGGGGCTAGCGGCTTACGAGCAGTACTTC

j_call: TRBJ2-5
v_call: TRBV5-6
cdr3_length: 19
clone_size: NA
d_call: NA
cdr3_aa: CASSSLPDWGPPGQETQYF
cdr3_nt: TGTGCCAGCAGCTCATTACCCGACTGGGGGCCGCCGGGCCAAGAGACCCAGTACTTC

j_call: TRBJ2-4
v_call: TRBV5-5
cdr3_length: 16
clone_size: few
d_call: TRBD2
cdr3_aa: CASSLGTSAAENIQYF
cdr3_nt: TGTGCCAGCAGCCTAGGGACTAGCGCGGCCGAAAACATTCAGTACTTC

j_call: TRBJ1-2
v_call: TRBV10-3
cdr3_length: 15
clone_size: few
d_call: TRBD1
cdr3_aa: CAIKGAGQGSYGYTF
cdr3_nt: TGTGCCATCAAGGGAGCCGGACAGGGGAGCTATGGCTACACCTTC

j_call: TRBJ2-7
v_call: TRBV20-1
cdr3_length: 12
clone_size: NA
d_call: NA
cdr3_aa: CSAPEGRGEQYF
cdr3_nt: TGCAGTGCCCCCGAAGGACGAGGGGAGCAGTACTTC

j_call: TRBJ1-2
v_call: TRBV12-3/TRBV12-4
cdr3_length: 15
clone_size: NA
d_call: NA
cdr3_aa: CASSFSPGPGYGYTF
cdr3_nt: TGTGCCAGCAGTTTCAGTCCGGGGCCCGGCTATGGCTACACCTTC

j_call: TRBJ1-5
v_call: TRBV6-6
cdr3_length: 13
clone_size: few
d_call: TRBD1
cdr3_aa: CASSSQGRQPQHF
cdr3_nt: TGTGCCAGCAGTTCACAGGGGCGTCAGCCCCAGCATTTT

j_call: TRBJ1-2
v_call: TRBV5-6
cdr3_length: 15
clone_size: NA
d_call: TRBD1
cdr3_aa: CASSSEPTGSYGYTF
cdr3_nt: TGTGCCAGCAGCTCAGAGCCGACAGGGTCGTATGGCTACACCTTC

j_call: TRBJ2-1
v_call: TRBV20-1
cdr3_length: 16
clone_size: few
d_call: TRBD2
cdr3_aa: CSARRLAGGVYNEQFF
cdr3_nt: TGCAGTGCTAGACGACTAGCGGGAGGAGTCTACAATGAGCAGTTCTTC